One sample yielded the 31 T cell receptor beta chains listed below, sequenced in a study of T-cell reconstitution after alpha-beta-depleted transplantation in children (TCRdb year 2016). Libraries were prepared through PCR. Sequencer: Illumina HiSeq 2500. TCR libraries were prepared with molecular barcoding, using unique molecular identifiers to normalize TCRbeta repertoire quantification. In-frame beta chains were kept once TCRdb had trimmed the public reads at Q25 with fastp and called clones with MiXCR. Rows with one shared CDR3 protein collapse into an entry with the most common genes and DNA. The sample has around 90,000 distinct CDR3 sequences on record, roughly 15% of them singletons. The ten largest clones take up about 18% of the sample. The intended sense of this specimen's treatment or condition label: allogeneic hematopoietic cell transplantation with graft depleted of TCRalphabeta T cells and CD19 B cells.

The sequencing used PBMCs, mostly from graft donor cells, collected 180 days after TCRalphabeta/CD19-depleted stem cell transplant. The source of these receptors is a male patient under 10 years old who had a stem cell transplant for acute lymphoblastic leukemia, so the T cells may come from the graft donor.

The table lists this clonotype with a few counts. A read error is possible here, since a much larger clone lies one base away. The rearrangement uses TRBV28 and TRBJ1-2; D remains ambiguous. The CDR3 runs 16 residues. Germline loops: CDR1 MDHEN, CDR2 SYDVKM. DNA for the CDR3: TGTGCCAGCTATGAAGAAGGTCCGGTCCTGAGAGATGGCTACCCCTTC. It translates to CASYEEGPVLRDGYPF.

As DNA, the CDR3 is TGCAGTGCTAGGGGAGGGATGGGTCAGCCCCAGCATTTT. Translated, it gives CSARGGMGQPQHF. V usage is TRBV20-1 and J usage is TRBJ1-5; D unresolved. The CDR3 is 13 amino acids. Per the germline V gene, CDR1 is DFQATT and CDR2 is SNEGSKA (reference sequence). The V gene lost 3 bases and the J gene lost 6 bases, with 12 bases spanning the gap.

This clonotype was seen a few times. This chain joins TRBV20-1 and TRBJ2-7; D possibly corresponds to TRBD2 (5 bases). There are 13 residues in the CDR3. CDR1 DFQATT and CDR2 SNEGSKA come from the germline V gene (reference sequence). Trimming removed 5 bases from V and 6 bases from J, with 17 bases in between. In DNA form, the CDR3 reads TGCAGTGCTCGACTTTCCTTGGGGAGCGAGCAGTACTTC. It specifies CSARLSLGSEQYF.

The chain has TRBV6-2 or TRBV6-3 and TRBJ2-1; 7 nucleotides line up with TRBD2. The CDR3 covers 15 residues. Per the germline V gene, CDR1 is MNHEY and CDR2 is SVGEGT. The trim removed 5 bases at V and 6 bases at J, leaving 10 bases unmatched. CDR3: CASSPPGGAINEQFF. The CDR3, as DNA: TGTGCCAGCAGTCCCCCGGGGGGAGCGATCAATGAGCAGTTCTTC.

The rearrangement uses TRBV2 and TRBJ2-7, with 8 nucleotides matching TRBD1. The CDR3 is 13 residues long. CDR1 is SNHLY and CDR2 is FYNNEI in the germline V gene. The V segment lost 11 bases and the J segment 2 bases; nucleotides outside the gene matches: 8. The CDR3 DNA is TGTGCCTCCAAGGACAGGGCTACCTACGAGCAGTACTTC. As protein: CASKDRATYEQYF.

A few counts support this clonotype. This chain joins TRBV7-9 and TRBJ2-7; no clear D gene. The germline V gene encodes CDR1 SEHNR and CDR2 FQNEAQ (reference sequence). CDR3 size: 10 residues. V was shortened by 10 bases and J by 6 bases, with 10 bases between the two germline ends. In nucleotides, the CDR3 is TGTGCCACCGCGCCAGGCGAGCAGTACTTC. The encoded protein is CATAPGEQYF. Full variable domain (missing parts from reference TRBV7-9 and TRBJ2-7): DTGVSQNPRHKITKRGQNVTFRCDPISEHNRLYWYRQTLGQGPEFLTYFQNEAQLEKSRLLSDRFSAERPKGSFSTLEIQRTEQGDSAMYLCATAPGEQYFGPGTRLTVT.

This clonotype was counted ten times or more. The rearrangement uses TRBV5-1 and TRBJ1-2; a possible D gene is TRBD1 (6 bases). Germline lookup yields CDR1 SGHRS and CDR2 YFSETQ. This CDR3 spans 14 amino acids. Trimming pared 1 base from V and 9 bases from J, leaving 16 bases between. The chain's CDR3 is CASSLSGQKISYTF. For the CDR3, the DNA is TGCGCCAGCAGCTTGTCCGGACAGAAAATCAGCTACACCTTC.

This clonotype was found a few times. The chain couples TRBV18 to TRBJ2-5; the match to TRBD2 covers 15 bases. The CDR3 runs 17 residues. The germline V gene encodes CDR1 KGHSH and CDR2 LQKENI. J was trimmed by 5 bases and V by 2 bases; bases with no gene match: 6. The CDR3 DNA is TGTGCCAGCTCACCAAGGACTAGCGGGGGGGTTCACGAGACCCAGTACTTC. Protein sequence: CASSPRTSGGVHETQYF.

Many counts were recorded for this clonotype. The CDR3 DNA follows: TGTGCCAGCAGCTTAGGGACAGAAGTTTTAAGAGAGACCCAGTACTTC. The encoded protein is CASSLGTEVLRETQYF. The chain links TRBV7-9 to TRBJ2-5, with a possible D match to TRBD1 (6 bases). CDR1 is SEHNR and CDR2 is FQNEAQ in the germline V gene (reference sequence). The germline V and J ends were trimmed by 1 base and 4 bases, with 16 bases remaining between them. The CDR3 covers 16 residues. Looking up the rest from reference TRBV7-9 and TRBJ2-5 gives the full variable domain: DTGVSQNPRHKITKRGQNVTFRCDPISEHNRLYWYRQTLGQGPEFLTYFQNEAQLEKSRLLSDRFSAERPKGSFSTLEIQRTEQGDSAMYLCASSLGTEVLRETQYFGPGTRLLVL.

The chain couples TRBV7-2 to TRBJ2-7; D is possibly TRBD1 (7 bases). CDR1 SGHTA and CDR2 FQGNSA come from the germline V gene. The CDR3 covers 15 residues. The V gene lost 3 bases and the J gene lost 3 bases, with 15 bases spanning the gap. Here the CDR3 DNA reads TGTGCCAGCAGCTTCCGGCAGGGGGGAAACTACGAGCAGTACTTC. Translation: CASSFRQGGNYEQYF.

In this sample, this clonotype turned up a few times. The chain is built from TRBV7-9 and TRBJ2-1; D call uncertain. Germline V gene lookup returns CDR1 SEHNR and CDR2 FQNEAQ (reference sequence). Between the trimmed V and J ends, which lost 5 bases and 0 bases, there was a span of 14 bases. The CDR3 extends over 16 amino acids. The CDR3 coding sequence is TGTGCCAGCAGCCCGGGCCTCAGCAGCTCCTACAATGAGCAGTTCTTC. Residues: CASSPGLSSSYNEQFF.

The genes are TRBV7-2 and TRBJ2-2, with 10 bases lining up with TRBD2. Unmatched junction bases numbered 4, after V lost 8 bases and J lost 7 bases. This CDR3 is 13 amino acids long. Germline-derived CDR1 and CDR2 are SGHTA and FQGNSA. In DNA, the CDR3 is TGTGCCAGCCGGAGCGGGGGGGGCGGGGAGCTGTTTTTT. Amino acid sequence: CASRSGGGGELFF.

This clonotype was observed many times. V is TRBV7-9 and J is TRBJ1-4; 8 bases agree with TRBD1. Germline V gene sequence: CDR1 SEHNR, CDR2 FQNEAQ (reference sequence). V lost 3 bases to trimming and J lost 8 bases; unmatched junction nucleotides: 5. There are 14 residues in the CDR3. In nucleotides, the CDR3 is TGTGCCAGCAGCTTCCAGGACAGGGAGGAAAAACTGTTTTTT. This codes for CASSFQDREEKLFF.

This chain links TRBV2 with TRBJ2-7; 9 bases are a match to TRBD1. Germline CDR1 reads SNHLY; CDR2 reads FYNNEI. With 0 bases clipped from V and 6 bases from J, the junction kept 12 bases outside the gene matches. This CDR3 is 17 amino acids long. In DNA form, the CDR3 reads TGTGCCAGCAGTGAAGCCGGGACTTGGACAGGGGCGACCGAGCAGTACTTC. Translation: CASSEAGTWTGATEQYF.

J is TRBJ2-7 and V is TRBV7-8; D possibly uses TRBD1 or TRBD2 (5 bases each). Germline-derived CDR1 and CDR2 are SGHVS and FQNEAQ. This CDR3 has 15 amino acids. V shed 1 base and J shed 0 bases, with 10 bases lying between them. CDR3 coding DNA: TGTGCCAGCAGCTTAGTCTGGGGGAGCTCCTACGAGCAGTACTTC. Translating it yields CASSLVWGSSYEQYF.

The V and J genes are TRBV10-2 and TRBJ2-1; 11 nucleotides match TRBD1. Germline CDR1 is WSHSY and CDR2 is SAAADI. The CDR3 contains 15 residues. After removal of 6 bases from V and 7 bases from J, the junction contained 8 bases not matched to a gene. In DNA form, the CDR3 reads TGCGCCAGCAGCAGGACAGGGGGCAAGGGTAATGAGCAGTTCTTC. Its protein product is CASSRTGGKGNEQFF.

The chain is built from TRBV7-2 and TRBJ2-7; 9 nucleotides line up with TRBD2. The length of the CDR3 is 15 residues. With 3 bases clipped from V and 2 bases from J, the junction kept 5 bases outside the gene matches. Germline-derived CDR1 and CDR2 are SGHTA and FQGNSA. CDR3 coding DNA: TGTGCCAGCAGCTTGGAGACTAGCGGAACCTACGAGCAGTACTTC. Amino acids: CASSLETSGTYEQYF. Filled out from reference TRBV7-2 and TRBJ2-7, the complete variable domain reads GAGVSQSPSNKVTEKGKDVELRCDPISGHTALYWYRQSLGQGLEFLIYFQGNSAPDKSGLPSDRFSAERTGGSVSTLTIQRTQQEDSAVYLCASSLETSGTYEQYFGPGTRLTVT.

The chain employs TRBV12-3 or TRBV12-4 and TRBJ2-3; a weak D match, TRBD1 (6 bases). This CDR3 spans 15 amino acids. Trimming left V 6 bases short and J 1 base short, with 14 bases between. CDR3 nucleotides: TGTGCCAGCAGACCTTGGTGGGGGCGCACAGATACGCAGTATTTT. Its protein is CASRPWWGRTDTQYF.

This CDR3 reads CASSFRLSYEQYF. CDR3 coding DNA: TGTGCCAGCAGCTTTAGGCTATCGTACGAGCAGTACTTC. V gene TRBV7-9 combines with J gene TRBJ2-7; D gene unclear. The CDR3 loop spans 13 amino acids. Germline V lookup: CDR1 SEHNR, CDR2 FQNEAQ (reference sequence). V dropped 3 bases and J dropped 4 bases, with 10 bases sitting between them.

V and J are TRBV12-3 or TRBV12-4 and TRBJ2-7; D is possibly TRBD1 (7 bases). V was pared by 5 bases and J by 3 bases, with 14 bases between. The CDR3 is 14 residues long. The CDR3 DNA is TGTGCCAGCAGTATCCAGGGGGGTCACTACGAGCAGTACTTC. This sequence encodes CASSIQGGHYEQYF.

In DNA form, the CDR3 reads TGTGCCAGCAGTTACTCGTTTCAGGGACCGCCGACGGAGAAGCAGTACTTC. Amino acids: CASSYSFQGPPTEKQYF. The rearrangement links TRBV6-2 or TRBV6-3 to TRBJ2-7; D is tentatively TRBD1 or TRBD2 (5 bases each). Per germline, CDR1 MNHEY and CDR2 SVGEGT. CDR3 length: 17 amino acids. V was cut by 0 bases and J by 8 bases, with 23 bases left in between.

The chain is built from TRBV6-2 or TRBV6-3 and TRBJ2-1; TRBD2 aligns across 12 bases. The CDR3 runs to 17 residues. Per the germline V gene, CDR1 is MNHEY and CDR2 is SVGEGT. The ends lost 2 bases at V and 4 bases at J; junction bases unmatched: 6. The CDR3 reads CASSYPSGGASYNEQFF. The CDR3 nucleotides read TGTGCCAGCAGTTACCCTAGCGGGGGGGCCTCGTACAATGAGCAGTTCTTC.

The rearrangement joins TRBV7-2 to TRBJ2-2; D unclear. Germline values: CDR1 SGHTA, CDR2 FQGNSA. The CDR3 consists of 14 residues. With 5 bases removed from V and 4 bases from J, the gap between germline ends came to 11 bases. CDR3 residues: CASSHLRITGELFF. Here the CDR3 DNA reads TGTGCCAGCAGCCACCTTCGGATCACCGGGGAGCTGTTTTTT. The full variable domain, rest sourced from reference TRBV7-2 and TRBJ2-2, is GAGVSQSPSNKVTEKGKDVELRCDPISGHTALYWYRQSLGQGLEFLIYFQGNSAPDKSGLPSDRFSAERTGGSVSTLTIQRTQQEDSAVYLCASSHLRITGELFFGEGSRLTVL.

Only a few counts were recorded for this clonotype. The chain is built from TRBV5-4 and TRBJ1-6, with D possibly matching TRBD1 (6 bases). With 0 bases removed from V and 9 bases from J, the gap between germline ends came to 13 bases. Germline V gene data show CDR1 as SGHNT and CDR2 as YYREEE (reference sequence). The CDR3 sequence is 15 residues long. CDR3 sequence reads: CASSLGQVPSSPLHF. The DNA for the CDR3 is TGTGCCAGCAGCTTGGGACAGGTTCCTTCTTCACCCCTCCACTTT.

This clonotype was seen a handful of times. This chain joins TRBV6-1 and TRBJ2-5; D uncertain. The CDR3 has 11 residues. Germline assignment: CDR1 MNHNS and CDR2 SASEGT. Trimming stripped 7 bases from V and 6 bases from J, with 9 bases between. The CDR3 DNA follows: TGTGCCAGCACCTTCCTGAAGACCCAGTACTTC. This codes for CASTFLKTQYF.

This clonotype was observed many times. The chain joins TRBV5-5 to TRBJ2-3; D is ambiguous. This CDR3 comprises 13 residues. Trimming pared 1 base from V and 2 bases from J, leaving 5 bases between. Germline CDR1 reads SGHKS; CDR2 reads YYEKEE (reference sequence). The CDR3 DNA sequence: TGTGCCAGCAGCTTGAGTCCCACAGATACGCAGTATTTT. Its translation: CASSLSPTDTQYF.

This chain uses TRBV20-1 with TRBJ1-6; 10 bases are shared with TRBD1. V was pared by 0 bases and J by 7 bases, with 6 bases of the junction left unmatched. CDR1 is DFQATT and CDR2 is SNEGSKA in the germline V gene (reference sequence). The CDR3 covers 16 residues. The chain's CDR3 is CSARDTGQGGNSPLHF. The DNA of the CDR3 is TGCAGTGCTAGAGATACTGGACAGGGGGGGAATTCACCCCTCCACTTT.

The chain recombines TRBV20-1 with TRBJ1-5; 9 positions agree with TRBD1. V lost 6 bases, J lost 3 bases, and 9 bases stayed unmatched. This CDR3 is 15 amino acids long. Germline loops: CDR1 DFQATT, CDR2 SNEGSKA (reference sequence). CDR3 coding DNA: TGCAGTGCCAAAGCGGGACAGGGCCCCAATCAGCCCCAGCATTTT. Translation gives CSAKAGQGPNQPQHF.

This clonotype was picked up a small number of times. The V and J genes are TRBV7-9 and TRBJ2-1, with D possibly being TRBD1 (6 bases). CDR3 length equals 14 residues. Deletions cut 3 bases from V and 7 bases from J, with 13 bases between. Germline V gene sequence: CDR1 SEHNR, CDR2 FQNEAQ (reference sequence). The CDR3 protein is CASSFRGLLNEQFF. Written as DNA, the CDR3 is TGTGCCAGCAGCTTCAGGGGCCTCTTAAATGAGCAGTTCTTC.

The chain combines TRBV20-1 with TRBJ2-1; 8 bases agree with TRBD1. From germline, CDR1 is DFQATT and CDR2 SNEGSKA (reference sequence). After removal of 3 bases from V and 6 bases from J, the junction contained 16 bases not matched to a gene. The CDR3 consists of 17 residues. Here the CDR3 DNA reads TGCAGTGCTAGCCCACATAAACAGGGGGTCTACAGCAATGAGCAGTTCTTC. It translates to CSASPHKQGVYSNEQFF.

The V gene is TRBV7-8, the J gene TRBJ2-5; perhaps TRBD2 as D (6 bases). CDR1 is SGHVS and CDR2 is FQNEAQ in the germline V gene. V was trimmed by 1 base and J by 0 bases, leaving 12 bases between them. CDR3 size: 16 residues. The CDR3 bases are TGTGCCAGCAGCTTAGGGGGACTGTGGGACCAAGAGACCCAGTACTTC. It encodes CASSLGGLWDQETQYF.